This T cell receptor beta chain was recovered during a study of identical twins. One entry per CDR3 protein results from TCRdb running MiXCR on the 5' RACE reads. Among about 460,000 distinct CDR3 sequences listed, approximately 15% were seen once. This CDR3 contains 14 residues. Germline V gives CDR1 SGHVS, CDR2 FQNEAQ. Trimming left V 10 bases short and J 2 bases short, with 17 bases between. In addition, the sample was reused for a study of yellow fever vaccine responses in identical twins.

The J gene is TRBJ1-1, the V gene TRBV7-8; weak D call: TRBD1 (6 bases). The sequenced sample was CD4+ T cells sorted from blood. This clonotype was sampled from a woman younger than 35 in good health. The CDR3 region is CATGQGNTNTEAFF. The CDR3 region has the DNA TGTGCCACGGGCCAGGGGAATACTAACACTGAAGCTTTCTTT.